These 2 T cell receptor beta chains came from one sample sequenced in a study of blood T cells in healthy people across ages. The use of a sample-barcoded 5' primer and a J-beta primer mix characterized a second PCR of roughly 7 to 11 cycles. TCRdb re-analysed the 5' RACE reads in MiXCR, keeping a single row per CDR3 protein. The repertoire includes around 1,000,000 distinct CDR3 sequences, about 23% of them detected once, and less than 0.85% sits in the top ten. This sample was also put to use in a study of T cells of mothers and their children.

What was sequenced was blood. The receptors stem from a girl aged 2 to 10 in good health.

The V gene is TRBV19, the J gene TRBJ2-1, with 9 bases aligning to TRBD2. V dropped 5 bases and J dropped 0; count of bases not matched to a gene: 5. This CDR3 spans 16 amino acids. Germline CDR1 and CDR2: LNHDA and SQIVND (reference sequence). This CDR3 reads CASSYLAGSSYNEQFF. CDR3 nucleotides: TGTGCCAGTAGTTATCTAGCGGGGAGCTCCTACAATGAGCAGTTCTTC.

With regard to this clonotype: Given a much more abundant clone one base away, this may be a read error. The V gene is TRBV11-2, the J gene TRBJ2-1; D unresolved. The V end was cut by 1 base, the J end by 6 bases, with 7 bases between. The CDR3 loop spans 13 amino acids. Germline V lookup: CDR1 SGHAT, CDR2 FQNNGV. This CDR3 reads CASSLVLSNEQFF. The CDR3 DNA reads as TGTGCCAGCAGCTTAGTCCTTAGCAATGAGCAGTTCTTC.